Following are 10 T cell receptor beta chains from one sample sequenced in a study of blood T cell repertoires in COVID-19. Method: immunoSEQ multiplex PCR; TCRdb's copy keeps in-frame clones and lacks some. The sample records fewer than 350,000 clones, around 90% being singletons. The sample was PBMCs or T cells enriched from blood (not recorded which). These receptor sequences come from a woman aged 18-35 years with acute COVID-19.

The rearrangement links TRBV29-1 to TRBJ1-3; no clear D gene. V lost 6 bases and J 3 bases, leaving 9 bases between the germline ends. Germline V gene lookup returns CDR1 SQVTM and CDR2 ANQGSEA. The CDR3 contains 12 residues. The CDR3 sequence: CSVTVGGNTIYF. CDR3 nucleotide sequence: TGCAGCGTAACAGTAGGTGGAAACACCATATATTTT.

This clone was seen a single time. The chain is built from TRBV5-1 and TRBJ1-2; 9 bases fit TRBD1. CDR1 is SGHRS and CDR2 is YFSETQ in the germline V gene. V trimming: 4 bases; J trimming: 4 bases; junction bases outside the gene matches: 5. CDR3 length equals 14 residues. The CDR3 protein is CASSQRDRAYGYTF. The CDR3, as DNA: TGCGCCAGCAGCCAAAGGGACAGGGCCTATGGCTACACCTTC.

V usage is TRBV19 and J usage is TRBJ1-1; TRBD1 is a possible D gene (6 bases). V lost 4 bases to trimming and J lost 0 bases, with 12 bases between them. The length of the CDR3 is 15 residues. CDR1 is LNHDA, CDR2 SQIVND, per germline (reference sequence). The CDR3 DNA reads as TGTGCCAGTAGTACAGGGGTCTGGATGAACACTGAAGCTTTCTTT. Its translation: CASSTGVWMNTEAFF.

This chain uses TRBV14 with TRBJ1-2; a possible D gene is TRBD1 (5 bases). The germline CDR1 and CDR2 sequences are SGHDN and FVKESK. The CDR3 contains 15 residues. The V end lost 1 base, the J end lost 4 bases, and 13 bases lay between the germline ends. The CDR3 DNA reads TGTGCCAGCAGCCAAGGACCAGGGAGGTTCTATGGCTACACCTTC. It is translated as CASSQGPGRFYGYTF.

This clone appeared many times. The chain links TRBV29-1 to TRBJ2-1, with D possibly matching TRBD2 (6 bases). V lost 3 bases and J lost 3, with 18 bases in between. This CDR3 is 16 amino acids long. Looked up from germline, CDR1 is SQVTM and CDR2 is ANQGSEA. In DNA, the CDR3 is TGCAGCGTTGAGGAGGGAGGTCTTGCGGGCTACAATGAGCAGTTCTTC. Amino acid sequence: CSVEEGGLAGYNEQFF.

V and J are TRBV27 and TRBJ2-7; 9 bases match TRBD1. This CDR3 comprises 13 residues. J gave up 7 bases and V 5 bases, and 6 bases lay outside the gene matches. Germline V gene data show CDR1 as MNHEY and CDR2 as SMNVEV (reference sequence). For the CDR3, the DNA is TGTGCCAGCAGTGGGACAGGGTTATGGGAGCAGTACTTC. Translated: CASSGTGLWEQYF.

This rearrangement joins TRBV19 to TRBJ1-2, with a tentative D call TRBD1 (6 bases). CDR1 and CDR2 from the germline V gene are LNHDA and SQIVND (reference sequence). This CDR3 has 13 residues. V was cut by 6 bases and J by 7 bases, with 15 bases left in between. Written as DNA, the CDR3 is TGTGCCAGTAGGGACAGACCCAGCGGTGGCTACACCTTC. This encodes CASRDRPSGGYTF.

The V and J genes are TRBV4-1 and TRBJ2-3; the match to TRBD2 covers 12 bases. Germline V gene sequence: CDR1 MGHRA, CDR2 YSYEKL. The V and J ends lost 4 bases and 4 bases, in that order; junction bases with no gene match: 9. The CDR3 is 17 amino acids. The CDR3 bases are TGCGCCAGCAGCCCGACCGGGACTAGCGGGTTGTCAGATACGCAGTATTTT. Translated, it gives CASSPTGTSGLSDTQYF.

The chain uses TRBV6-2 or TRBV6-3 and TRBJ2-7; D perhaps matches TRBD1 (6 bases). The V gene lost 6 bases and the J gene lost 1 base, with 16 bases spanning the gap. This CDR3 comprises 15 residues. The germline gives CDR1 MNHEY, CDR2 SVGEGT. In DNA, the CDR3 is TGTGCCAGCAGCCGGTGGGGGACATCTTCCTACGAGCAGTACTTC. Its protein is CASSRWGTSSYEQYF.

This chain joins TRBV5-1 and TRBJ2-5, with 9 bases that match TRBD2. The CDR3 is 14 residues long. J gave up 5 bases and V 7 bases, and 9 bases lay outside the gene matches. From germline, CDR1 is SGHRS and CDR2 YFSETQ. The CDR3 reads CASAGGRAEETQYF. As DNA, the CDR3 is TGCGCCAGCGCCGGCGGGAGGGCCGAGGAGACCCAGTACTTC.